The clone carrying this T cell receptor (beta chain) was observed once. As yet, its antigen is unknown. Using immunoSEQ multiplex PCR, the repertoire was profiled, and TCRdb retains in-frame clones only, with some absent. This table holds under 100,000 clones, approximately 84% found once. The source of the sample is a study of cytomegalovirus exposure and HLA in healthy donors. Germline CDR1 GTSNPN, CDR2 SVGIG (reference sequence). This CDR3 comprises 16 residues. The V segment lost 2 bases and the J segment 5 bases; nucleotides outside the gene matches: 8. Findings of the study overall: Later, an analysis found that TCR clusters from the first cohort tended to co-occur in the roughly 120 validation repertoires. The dataset shows that most TCR sequences were rare, while some public TCRs occurred in many donors.

This clonotype was sampled from a woman younger than 35 in good health and CMV-seropositive. Specimen: PBMCs. This chain joins TRBV30 and TRBJ2-3, with 12 nucleotides matching TRBD1. CDR3 in amino acids: CAWSQLRDRGRDTQYF. DNA of the CDR3: TGTGCCTGGAGTCAGCTCCGGGACAGGGGGCGAGATACGCAGTATTTT.